The next 18 T cell receptor beta chains were all read from a single sample in a study of T cells in Graves' hyperthyroidism and ophthalmopathy. Amplified regions were TCR beta CDR3 sequences from RNA transcripts. First-round RT-PCR with HTBI primers amplified the TCR CDR3 region. TCRdb reprocessed the multiplex PCR reads via MiXCR and lists one record per CDR3 protein. The top ten hold about two fifths of the sample, which has roughly 510,000 distinct CDR3 sequences, about 45% seen once. Sequencing was carried out using peripheral blood or thyroid tissue (not recorded which). These receptors were collected from an adult woman with Graves' disease, either hyperthyroidism or ophthalmopathy (not recorded which).

The J gene is TRBJ2-7, the V gene TRBV15; D may be TRBD1 or TRBD2 (5 bases each). CDR1 and CDR2 from the germline V gene are LNHNV and YYDKDF (reference sequence). Between the trimmed V and J ends, which lost 1 base and 12 bases, there was a span of 25 bases. CDR3 length: 16 residues. The CDR3 nucleotides are TGTGCCACCAGCAGAGGAGGCCCGGGACGGCTTCTGCCACGGTACTTC. Protein product: CATSRGGPGRLLPRYF.

This clonotype was seen more than once but under ten times. The CDR3 coding sequence is TGTGCCAGCAGCCAAGAAACTATTACAACTCGCTACGAGCAGTACTTC. This codes for CASSQETITTRYEQYF. The rearrangement joins TRBV14 to TRBJ2-7; D is unresolved. This CDR3 is 16 amino acids long. V was cut by 0 bases and J by 3 bases, with 15 bases left in between. CDR1 is SGHDN, CDR2 FVKESK, per germline.

The rearrangement joins TRBV6-2 or TRBV6-3 to TRBJ1-6, with no clear D. This CDR3 has 15 amino acids. The germline V gene encodes CDR1 MNHEY and CDR2 SVGEGT. Trimming stripped 6 bases from V and 9 bases from J, with 18 bases between. CDR3 in amino acids: CASSHDPGFGSPLHF. The CDR3 DNA follows: TGTGCCAGCAGCCATGATCCGGGTTTCGGTTCACCCCTCCACTTT.

This sequence joins TRBV7-8 and TRBJ2-7; D ambiguous. CDR1 is SGHVS and CDR2 is FQNEAQ in the germline V gene. The CDR3 covers 15 residues. V dropped 5 bases and J dropped 0 bases, with 14 bases sitting between them. Here the CDR3 DNA reads TGTGCCAGCAGCCAAACTAAACTGAGCTCCTACGAGCAGTACTTC. Protein sequence: CASSQTKLSSYEQYF.

This CDR3 reads CASSLVASSGNTIYF. CDR3 DNA sequence: TGTGCCAGCAGCTTAGTTGCCAGCTCTGGAAACACCATATATTTT. The chain recombines TRBV7-2 with TRBJ1-3; D remains unclear. The CDR3 consists of 15 residues. Trimming took off 1 base at V and 0 bases at J, with 7 bases between the two ends. Germline CDR1 reads SGHTA; CDR2 reads FQGNSA.

V gene TRBV19 combines with J gene TRBJ1-4, with D unresolved. V was clipped by 4 bases and J by 5 bases, with 8 bases between them. CDR1 is LNHDA, CDR2 SQIVND, per germline (reference sequence). The CDR3 has 13 residues. CDR3 region: CASSTVWNEKLFF. The CDR3 DNA follows: TGTGCCAGTAGTACCGTGTGGAATGAAAAACTGTTTTTT.

This clonotype was observed many times. V gene TRBV10-3 combines with J gene TRBJ1-2; possible D gene TRBD1, 6 bases. The CDR3 totals 13 residues. CDR1 ENHRY and CDR2 SYGVKD come from the germline V gene. V was cut by 1 base and J by 8 bases, with 11 bases left in between. The CDR3: CAISEYTGRGYTF. The DNA for the CDR3 is TGTGCCATCAGTGAGTACACAGGGCGAGGCTACACCTTC.

This clonotype was observed many times. The J gene is TRBJ2-7, the V gene TRBV2; TRBD1 aligns across 7 bases. The V segment lost 7 bases and the J segment 4 bases; nucleotides outside the gene matches: 10. Looked up from germline, CDR1 is SNHLY and CDR2 is FYNNEI. The CDR3 loop spans 14 amino acids. The CDR3 protein is CASNLEDRMYEQYF. The CDR3, as DNA: TGTGCCAGCAATCTGGAGGACAGGATGTACGAGCAGTACTTC.

This chain joins TRBV5-1 and TRBJ1-6, with no clear D. Trimming took off 4 bases at V and 9 bases at J, with 20 bases between the two ends. Germline CDR1 and CDR2: SGHRS and YFSETQ. The CDR3 is 16 amino acids. CDR3 region: CASSPVGIGGSSPLHF. DNA for the CDR3: TGCGCCAGCAGCCCGGTGGGTATCGGAGGTTCTTCACCCCTCCACTTT.

The CDR3 loop is CASSALTENTEAFF. CDR3 DNA: TGTGCCAGCAGTGCCCTTACAGAGAACACTGAAGCTTTCTTT. The chain is built from TRBV7-2 and TRBJ1-1; unclear D gene. Germline CDR1 reads SGHTA; CDR2 reads FQGNSA. This CDR3 comprises 14 residues. Deletions cut 6 bases from V and 1 base from J, with 12 bases between.

The CDR3 bases are TGCGCCAGCAGCTCAGCGGCAGCGACTAACTATGGCTACACCTTC. Protein sequence: CASSSAAATNYGYTF. The chain recombines TRBV5-1 with TRBJ1-2; the D is unclear. V shed 3 bases and J shed 0 bases, with 12 bases lying between them. CDR1 is SGHRS, CDR2 YFSETQ, per germline. The CDR3 is made up of 15 amino acids.

This clonotype has ten or more counts. In DNA, the CDR3 is TGTGCCAGTAGTACCGGGACAGGGGGCGGAACCGGGGAGCTGTTTTTT. As protein: CASSTGTGGGTGELFF. The genes are TRBV19 and TRBJ2-2, with 12 bases lining up with TRBD1. Trimming cost V 4 bases and J 5 bases; bases outside gene matches: 5. CDR1 is LNHDA and CDR2 is SQIVND in the germline V gene (reference sequence). CDR3 length: 16 residues.

This clonotype was picked up many times. The rearrangement joins TRBV29-1 to TRBJ1-1; a possible D gene is TRBD1 (5 bases). V was clipped by 7 bases and J by 5 bases, with 17 bases between them. CDR1 is SQVTM, CDR2 ANQGSEA, per germline. The length of the CDR3 is 13 residues. CDR3 loop: CSAQGFGWTEAFF. CDR3 bases: TGCAGCGCCCAGGGTTTTGGGTGGACTGAAGCTTTCTTT.

V and J are TRBV7-9 and TRBJ2-7; 8 positions agree with TRBD1. Trimming cost V 5 bases and J 5 bases; bases outside gene matches: 5. The CDR3 is made up of 13 amino acids. Per the germline V gene, CDR1 is SEHNR and CDR2 is FQNEAQ (reference sequence). CDR3 amino acids: CASSPPTGDEQYF. CDR3 coding DNA: TGTGCCAGCAGCCCCCCGACAGGGGACGAGCAGTACTTC.

The chain combines TRBV5-1 with TRBJ1-5; possible D gene TRBD1, 5 bases. Germline lookup yields CDR1 SGHRS and CDR2 YFSETQ. Trimming removed 4 bases from V and 2 bases from J, with 13 bases in between. This CDR3 has 15 amino acids. CDR3 in amino acids: CASSPAGLGNQPQHF. Written as DNA, the CDR3 is TGCGCCAGCAGCCCTGCAGGGTTGGGCAATCAGCCCCAGCATTTT. The full variable domain, with the rest looked up from reference TRBV5-1 and TRBJ1-5, is KAGVTQTPRYLIKTRGQQVTLSCSPISGHRSVSWYQQTPGQGLQFLFEYFSETQRNKGNFPGRFSGRQFSNSRSEMNVSTLELGDSALYLCASSPAGLGNQPQHFGDGTRLSIL.

This clonotype was seen a handful of times. The J gene is TRBJ2-7, the V gene TRBV28, with 10 nucleotides matching TRBD2. The germline CDR1 and CDR2 sequences are MDHEN and SYDVKM. The V segment lost 10 bases and the J segment 4 bases; nucleotides outside the gene matches: 16. The CDR3 loop spans 16 amino acids. CDR3 in DNA: TGTGCCACCTTTGGGGCTAGCGGGAGTAGGAAGTACGAGCAGTACTTC. Translating gives CATFGASGSRKYEQYF.

This clonotype came up many times. The J gene is TRBJ2-2, the V gene TRBV9; unclear D gene. Germline V gives CDR1 SGDLS, CDR2 YYNGEE. The CDR3 runs 12 residues. V was clipped by 4 bases and J by 3 bases, with 4 bases between them. The CDR3 region is CASSPHTGELFF. CDR3 coding DNA: TGTGCCAGCAGCCCTCACACCGGGGAGCTGTTTTTT.

This clonotype was seen only a few times. This rearrangement joins TRBV11-2 to TRBJ2-2, with a weak D call TRBD2 (5 bases). In germline, CDR1 is SGHAT, CDR2 FQNNGV. Trimming took off 0 bases at V and 8 bases at J, with 10 bases between the two ends. The CDR3 length is 14 residues. The CDR3 region is CASSLERATGELFF. The CDR3 nucleotides read TGTGCCAGCAGCTTAGAGAGGGCGACAGGGGAGCTGTTTTTT.